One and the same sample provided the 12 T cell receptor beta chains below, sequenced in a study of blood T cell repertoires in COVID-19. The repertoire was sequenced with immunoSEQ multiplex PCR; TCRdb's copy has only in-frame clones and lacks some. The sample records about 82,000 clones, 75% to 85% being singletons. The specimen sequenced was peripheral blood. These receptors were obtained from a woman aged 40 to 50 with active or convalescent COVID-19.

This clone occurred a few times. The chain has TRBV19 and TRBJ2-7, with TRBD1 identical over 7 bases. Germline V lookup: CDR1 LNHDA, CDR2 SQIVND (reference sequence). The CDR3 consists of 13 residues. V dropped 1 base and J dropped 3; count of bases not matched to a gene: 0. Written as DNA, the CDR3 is TGTGCCAGTAGTATAGGACAGGGCTACGAGCAGTACTTC. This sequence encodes CASSIGQGYEQYF.

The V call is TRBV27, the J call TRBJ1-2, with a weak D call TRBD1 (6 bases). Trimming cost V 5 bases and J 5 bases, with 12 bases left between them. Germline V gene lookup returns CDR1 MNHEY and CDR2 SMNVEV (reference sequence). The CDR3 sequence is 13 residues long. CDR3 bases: TGTGCCAGCAGTGTAACTCAGGGGTATGGCTACACCTTC. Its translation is CASSVTQGYGYTF.

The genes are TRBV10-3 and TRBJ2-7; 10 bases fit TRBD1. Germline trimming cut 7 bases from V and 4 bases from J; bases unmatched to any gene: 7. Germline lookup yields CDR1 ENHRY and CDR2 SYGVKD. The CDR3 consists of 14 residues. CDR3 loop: CAITRGTGDYEQYF. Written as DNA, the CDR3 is TGTGCCATCACGCGGGGGACAGGGGATTACGAGCAGTACTTC.

CDR3 in amino acids: CASSYDAGGSNEKLFF. Here the CDR3 DNA reads TGTGCCAGCAGCTACGATGCGGGGGGGTCCAATGAAAAACTGTTTTTT. The V gene is TRBV3-1 (or the pseudogene TRBV3-2), the J gene TRBJ1-4; D possibly corresponds to TRBD1 (5 bases). Germline CDR1 and CDR2: LGHDT and YNNKEL (reference sequence). The CDR3 loop spans 16 amino acids. Trimming stripped 5 bases from V and 5 bases from J, with 18 bases between.

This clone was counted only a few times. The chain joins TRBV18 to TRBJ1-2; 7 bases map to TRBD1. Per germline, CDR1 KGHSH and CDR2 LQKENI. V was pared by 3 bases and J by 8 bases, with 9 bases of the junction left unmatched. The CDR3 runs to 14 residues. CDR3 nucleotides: TGTGCCAGCTCACCGGAGACAGGGTCTCAAGGCTACACCTTC. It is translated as CASSPETGSQGYTF.

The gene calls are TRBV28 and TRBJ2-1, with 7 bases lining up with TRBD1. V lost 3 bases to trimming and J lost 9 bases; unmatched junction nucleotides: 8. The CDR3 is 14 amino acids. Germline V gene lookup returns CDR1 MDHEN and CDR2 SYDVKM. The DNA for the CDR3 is TGTGCCAGCAGTTTGTCCGGGTCAGGGGGTGAGCAGTTCTTC. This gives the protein CASSLSGSGGEQFF.

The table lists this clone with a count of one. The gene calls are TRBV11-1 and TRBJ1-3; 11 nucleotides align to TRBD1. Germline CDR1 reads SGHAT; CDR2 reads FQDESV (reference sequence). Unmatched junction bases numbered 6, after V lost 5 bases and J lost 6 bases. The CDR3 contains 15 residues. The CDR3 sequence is CASSVDRGRKNTIYF. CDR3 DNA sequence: TGTGCCAGCAGCGTGGACAGGGGGCGAAAAAACACCATATATTTT.

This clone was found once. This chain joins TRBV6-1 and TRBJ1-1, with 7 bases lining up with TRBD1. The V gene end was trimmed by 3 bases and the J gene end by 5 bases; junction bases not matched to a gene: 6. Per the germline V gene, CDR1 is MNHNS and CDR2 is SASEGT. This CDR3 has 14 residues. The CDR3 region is CASSERGLWTEAFF. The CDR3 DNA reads TGTGCCAGCAGTGAGAGGGGGCTGTGGACTGAAGCTTTCTTT.

CDR3 sequence reads: CASTPRGGKASYEQYF. The CDR3 DNA follows: TGTGCCAGCACCCCCCGGGGAGGGAAGGCGTCCTACGAGCAGTACTTC. The J gene is TRBJ2-7, the V gene TRBV6-2 or TRBV6-3; the match to TRBD2 covers 7 bases. The CDR3 loop spans 16 amino acids. The trim removed 7 bases at V and 1 base at J, leaving 13 bases unmatched. Germline V gene lookup returns CDR1 MNHEY and CDR2 SVGEGT.

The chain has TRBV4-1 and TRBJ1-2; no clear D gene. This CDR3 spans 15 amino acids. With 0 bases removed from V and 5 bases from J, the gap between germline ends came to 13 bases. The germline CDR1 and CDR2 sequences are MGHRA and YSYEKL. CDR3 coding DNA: TGCGCCAGCAGCCAAGATCCCCTTAGTCAATATGGCTACACCTTC. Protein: CASSQDPLSQYGYTF.

The CDR3 DNA reads TGTGCCAGCAGCTCGGGGACTAGCGGGAGAAGCGAGCAGTACTTC. Translation: CASSSGTSGRSEQYF. The chain links TRBV5-8 to TRBJ2-7; 14 nucleotides match TRBD2. Germline trimming cut 3 bases from V and 6 bases from J; bases unmatched to any gene: 5. The CDR3 totals 15 residues. Germline assignment: CDR1 SGHTS and CDR2 YDEGEE.

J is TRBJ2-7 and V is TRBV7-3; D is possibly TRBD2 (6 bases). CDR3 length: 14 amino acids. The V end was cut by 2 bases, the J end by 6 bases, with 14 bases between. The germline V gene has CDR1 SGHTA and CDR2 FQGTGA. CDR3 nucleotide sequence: TGTGCCAGCAGCTTACAGGGAGGTACAACCGAGCAGTACTTC. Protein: CASSLQGGTTEQYF. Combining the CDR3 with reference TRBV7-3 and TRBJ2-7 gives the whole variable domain GAGVSQTPSNKVTEKGKYVELRCDPISGHTALYWYRQSLGQGPEFLIYFQGTGAADDSGLPNDRFFAVRPEGSVSTLKIQRTERGDSAVYLCASSLQGGTTEQYFGPGTRLTVT.